Presented here are 19 T cell receptor beta chains from one specimen sequenced in a study of blood T cell repertoires in COVID-19. TCRdb's copy holds only in-frame clones and misses some; the assay was immunoSEQ multiplex PCR. The sample includes 150,000 to 200,000 clones, over 75% of them seen just once. The sample taken for sequencing was peripheral blood. The receptors shown here come from a man aged 55 to 69 with active or convalescent COVID-19.

The CDR3 loop is CAISDPRNVAFF. In DNA, the CDR3 is TGTGCCATCAGTGATCCCAGGAACGTGGCTTTCTTT. The chain couples TRBV10-3 to TRBJ1-1; D is unclear. The ends were cut back, 3 bases at V and 11 bases at J, with 13 bases in the middle. In germline, CDR1 is ENHRY, CDR2 SYGVKD. The CDR3 consists of 12 residues.

The V gene is TRBV5-1, the J gene TRBJ1-1, with TRBD1 as a possible D gene (5 bases). V was pared by 1 base and J by 3 bases, with 7 bases between. This CDR3 is 13 amino acids long. Per germline, CDR1 SGHRS and CDR2 YFSETQ. CDR3 in amino acids: CASSLSGYTEAFF. The CDR3 bases are TGCGCCAGCAGCTTGTCAGGGTACACTGAAGCTTTCTTT.

This chain joins TRBV23-1 and TRBJ1-2; weak D call: TRBD1 (5 bases). TRBV23-1 qualifies as an ORF whose function is uncertain. CDR3 length: 11 residues. Trimming shortened V by 7 bases and J by 6 bases, and 9 bases separated the two germline ends. The CDR3 DNA reads as TGCGCCAGCATTCGCAGGGATGGCTACACCTTC. This sequence encodes CASIRRDGYTF.

The chain couples TRBV5-4 to TRBJ1-2; tentative D call: TRBD1 (6 bases). V lost 4 bases and J lost 2, with 9 bases in between. The CDR3 consists of 13 residues. Germline-derived CDR1 and CDR2 are SGHNT and YYREEE (reference sequence). The CDR3 spells CASSQTGNYGYTF. The CDR3 region has the DNA TGTGCCAGCAGCCAGACAGGCAACTATGGCTACACCTTC.

The chain is built from TRBV3-1 (or the pseudogene TRBV3-2) and TRBJ1-2; D is undetermined. The CDR3 is 15 amino acids. Germline CDR1 reads LGHDT; CDR2 reads YNNKEL (reference sequence). V lost 4 bases and J 8 bases, leaving 20 bases between the germline ends. The CDR3 sequence: CASSRRPSTAEGYTF. CDR3 bases: TGTGCCAGCAGCCGCCGGCCATCGACGGCGGAGGGCTACACCTTC.

V gene TRBV14 combines with J gene TRBJ1-1; D may be TRBD1 (5 bases). V lost 1 base to trimming and J lost 4 bases, with 16 bases between them. The CDR3 sequence is 16 residues long. CDR1 and CDR2 (germline): SGHDN, FVKESK. In DNA, the CDR3 is TGTGCCAGCAGCCAAGTACGGACATCGAGGAGCACTGAAGCTTTCTTT. This encodes CASSQVRTSRSTEAFF.

With respect to this clone: The same CDR3 arises from other DNA sequences in this sample as well. This chain uses TRBV6-5 with TRBJ2-7; perhaps TRBD1 as D (6 bases). The germline V gene encodes CDR1 MNHEY and CDR2 SVGAGI. The CDR3 covers 14 residues. V was trimmed by 6 bases and J by 0 bases, leaving 12 bases between them. CDR3 bases: TGTGCCAGCAGACGACAGGTCAGCTCCTACGAGCAGTACTTC. Amino acids: CASRRQVSSYEQYF.

The V gene is TRBV24-1, the J gene TRBJ2-2; possible D gene TRBD2, 7 bases. This CDR3 region has 16 residues. The germline gives CDR1 KGHDR, CDR2 SFDVKD. Trimming cost V 2 bases and J 5 bases, with 14 bases left between them. The CDR3 protein is CATSDWGGGKTGELFF. DNA of the CDR3: TGTGCCACCAGTGATTGGGGAGGGGGAAAGACCGGGGAGCTGTTTTTT.

V gene TRBV5-1 combines with J gene TRBJ2-1; no clear D. Germline CDR1 and CDR2: SGHRS and YFSETQ. The length of the CDR3 is 12 residues. Trimming cost V 0 bases and J 7 bases, with 5 bases left between them. CDR3 coding DNA: TGCGCCAGCAGCTTGGGCGCTAATGAGCAGTTCTTC. Its translation: CASSLGANEQFF.

The chain carries TRBV28 and TRBJ1-2; D gene ambiguous. Germline assignment: CDR1 MDHEN and CDR2 SYDVKM. The V end lost 2 bases, the J end lost 5 bases, and 9 bases lay between the germline ends. The CDR3 spans 13 residues. The CDR3 sequence: CASSLASVYGYTF. The CDR3 bases are TGTGCCAGCAGTTTAGCCAGTGTGTATGGCTACACCTTC.

This clone was seen more than once but under ten times. The V call is TRBV6-5, the J call TRBJ1-1; 9 bases are shared with TRBD1. CDR1 is MNHEY and CDR2 is SVGAGI in the germline V gene. CDR3 length equals 15 residues. Trimming cost V 6 bases and J 5 bases; bases outside gene matches: 10. The CDR3 DNA follows: TGTGCCAGCAGGGGCGGACAGGGGAGGAGGACTGAAGCTTTCTTT. It translates to CASRGGQGRRTEAFF.

The chain links TRBV18 to TRBJ2-1; 12 bases are a match to TRBD2. This CDR3 comprises 20 residues. CDR1 is KGHSH and CDR2 is LQKENI in the germline V gene. V lost 6 bases to trimming and J lost 9 bases; unmatched junction nucleotides: 24. Here the CDR3 DNA reads TGTGCCAGCTCCCGGAATTTCCTACTAGCGGGAGGATCTTTGCTGGCTGAGCAGTTCTTC. Protein sequence: CASSRNFLLAGGSLLAEQFF. The full variable domain, completed using reference TRBV18 and TRBJ2-1, is NAGVMQNPRHLVRRRGQEARLRCSPMKGHSHVYWYRQLPEEGLKFMVYLQKENIIDESGMPKERFSAEFPKEGPSILRIQQVVRGDSAAYFCASSRNFLLAGGSLLAEQFFGPGTRLTVL.

In this sample, this clone turned up a few times. This chain joins TRBV7-8 and TRBJ1-6, with 8 bases identical to TRBD1. The CDR3 extends over 13 amino acids. CDR1 SGHVS and CDR2 FQNEAQ come from the germline V gene. V lost 5 bases to trimming and J lost 7 bases; unmatched junction nucleotides: 1. This CDR3 reads CASSQGANSPLHF. CDR3 sequence (DNA): TGTGCCAGCAGCCAGGGGGCCAATTCACCCCTCCACTTT.

Note on this clone: Germline and junction disagree at one end, which may indicate a read error. The chain recombines TRBV11-2 with TRBJ1-2; D is ambiguous. The CDR3 is 11 residues long. Germline V lookup: CDR1 SGHAT, CDR2 FQNNGV. The CDR3 spells CASSLASTERF. Written as DNA, the CDR3 is TGTGCCAGCAGCTTAGCCTCCACAGAACGCTTC.

V is TRBV7-6 and J is TRBJ2-5; 11 bases map to TRBD2. In germline, CDR1 is SGHVS, CDR2 FNYEAQ. The CDR3 is 15 residues long. J was trimmed by 7 bases and V by 2 bases; bases with no gene match: 6. This chain's CDR3 is CASSLTSGRLGTQYF. CDR3 coding DNA: TGTGCCAGCAGCTTAACTAGCGGGAGATTGGGGACCCAGTACTTC.

V usage is TRBV5-8 and J usage is TRBJ2-3, with 12 bases fitting TRBD2. Losses at the gene ends were 4 bases for V and 4 bases for J; bases not matched to a gene: 10. Germline V lookup: CDR1 SGHTS, CDR2 YDEGEE. This CDR3 is built from 17 residues. CDR3 sequence reads: CASSLSLTSGRSDTQYF. For the CDR3, the DNA is TGTGCCAGCAGCCTCTCATTGACTAGCGGGAGATCAGATACGCAGTATTTT.

This sequence joins TRBV11-2 and TRBJ1-1, with a weak D call TRBD1 (5 bases). Trimming shortened V by 6 bases and J by 5 bases, and 22 bases separated the two germline ends. Germline assignment: CDR1 SGHAT and CDR2 FQNNGV. The CDR3 contains 16 residues. CDR3 in DNA: TGTGCCAGCAGTCATAGCGGGACGGAAGGCCGAACTGAAGCTTTCTTT. As protein: CASSHSGTEGRTEAFF.

This clone has only one observation. J is TRBJ2-5 and V is TRBV11-1; D remains unclear. V gave up 1 base and J gave up 5 bases, with 14 bases separating them. CDR1 and CDR2 (germline): SGHAT, FQDESV (reference sequence). This CDR3 has 15 amino acids. CDR3 nucleotide sequence: TGTGCCAGCAGCTTAGGTGGGCAGAGCAGCGAGACCCAGTACTTC. It specifies CASSLGGQSSETQYF.

The CDR3 here is CASSDSGQTEYYGYTF. The CDR3 region has the DNA TGTGCCAGCAGTGACTCGGGACAGACCGAATACTATGGCTACACCTTC. This chain uses TRBV6-4 with TRBJ1-2, with 7 bases identical to TRBD1. The J segment lost 3 bases and the V segment lost 0 bases, leaving 7 bases of the junction unmatched. This CDR3 region has 16 residues. The germline V gene encodes CDR1 MRHNA and CDR2 SNTAGT.